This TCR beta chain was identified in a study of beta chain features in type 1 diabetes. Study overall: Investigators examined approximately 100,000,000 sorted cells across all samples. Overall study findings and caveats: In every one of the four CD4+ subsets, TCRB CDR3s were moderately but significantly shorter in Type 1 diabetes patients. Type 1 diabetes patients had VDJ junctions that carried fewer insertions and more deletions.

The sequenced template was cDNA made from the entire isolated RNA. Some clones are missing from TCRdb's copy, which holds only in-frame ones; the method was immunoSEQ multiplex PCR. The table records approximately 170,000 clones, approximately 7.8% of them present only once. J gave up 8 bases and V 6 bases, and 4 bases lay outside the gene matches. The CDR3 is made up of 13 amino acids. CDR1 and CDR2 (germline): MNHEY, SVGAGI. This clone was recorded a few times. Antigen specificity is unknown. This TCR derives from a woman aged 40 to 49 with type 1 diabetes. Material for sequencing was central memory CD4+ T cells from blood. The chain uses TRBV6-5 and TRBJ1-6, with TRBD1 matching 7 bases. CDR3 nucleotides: TGTGCCAGCAGGGGACAGAAACATTCACCCCTCCACTTT. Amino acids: CASRGQKHSPLHF.